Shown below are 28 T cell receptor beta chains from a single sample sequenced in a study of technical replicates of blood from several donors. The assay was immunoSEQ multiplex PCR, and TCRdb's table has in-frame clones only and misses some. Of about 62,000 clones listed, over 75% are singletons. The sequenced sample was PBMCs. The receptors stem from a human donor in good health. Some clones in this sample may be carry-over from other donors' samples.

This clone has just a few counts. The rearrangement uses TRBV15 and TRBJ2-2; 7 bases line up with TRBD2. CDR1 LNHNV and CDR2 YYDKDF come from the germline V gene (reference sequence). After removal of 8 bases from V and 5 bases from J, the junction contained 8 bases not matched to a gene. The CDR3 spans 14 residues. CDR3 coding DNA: TGTGCCACCGCGCCGGGACTAAAGACCGGGGAGCTGTTTTTT. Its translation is CATAPGLKTGELFF.

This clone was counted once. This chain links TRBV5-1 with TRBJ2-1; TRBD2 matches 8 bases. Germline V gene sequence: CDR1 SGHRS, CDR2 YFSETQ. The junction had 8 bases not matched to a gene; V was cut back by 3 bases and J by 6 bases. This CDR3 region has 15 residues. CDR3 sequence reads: CASSSNGGVGNEQFF. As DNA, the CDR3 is TGCGCCAGCAGCTCCAACGGGGGGGTTGGCAATGAGCAGTTCTTC.

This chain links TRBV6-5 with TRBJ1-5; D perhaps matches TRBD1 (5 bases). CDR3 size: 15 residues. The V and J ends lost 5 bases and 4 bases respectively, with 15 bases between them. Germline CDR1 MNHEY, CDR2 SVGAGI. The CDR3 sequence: CASSPDRRMNQPQHF. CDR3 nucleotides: TGTGCCAGCAGTCCAGACAGACGAATGAATCAGCCCCAGCATTTT.

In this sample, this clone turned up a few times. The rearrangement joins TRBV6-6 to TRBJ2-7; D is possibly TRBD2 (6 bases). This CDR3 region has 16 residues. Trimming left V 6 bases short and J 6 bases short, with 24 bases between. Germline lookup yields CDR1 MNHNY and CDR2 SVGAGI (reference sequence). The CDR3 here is CASSPNSGVVSREQYF. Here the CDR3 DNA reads TGTGCCAGCAGCCCTAACTCGGGAGTAGTTTCGCGCGAGCAGTACTTC.

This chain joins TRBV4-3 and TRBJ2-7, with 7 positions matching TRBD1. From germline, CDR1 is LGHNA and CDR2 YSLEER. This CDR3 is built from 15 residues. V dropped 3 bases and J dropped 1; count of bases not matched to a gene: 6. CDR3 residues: CASSQYRGPSYEQYF. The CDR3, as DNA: TGCGCCAGCAGCCAGTACAGGGGTCCTTCCTACGAGCAGTACTTC.

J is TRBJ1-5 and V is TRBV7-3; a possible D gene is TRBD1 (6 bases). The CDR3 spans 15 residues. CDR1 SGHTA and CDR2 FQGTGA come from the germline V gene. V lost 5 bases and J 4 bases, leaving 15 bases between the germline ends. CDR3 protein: CASSGGQLVNQPQHF. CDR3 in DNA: TGTGCCAGCAGCGGCGGACAGTTAGTAAATCAGCCCCAGCATTTT.

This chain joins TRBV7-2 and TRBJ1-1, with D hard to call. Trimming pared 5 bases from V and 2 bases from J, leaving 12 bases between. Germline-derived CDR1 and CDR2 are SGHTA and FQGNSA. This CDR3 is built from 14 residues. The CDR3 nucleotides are TGTGCCAGCAGCACCCAGGTCGGTAACACTGAAGCTTTCTTT. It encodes CASSTQVGNTEAFF.

The CDR3 reads CASSLRRGADTQYF. DNA of the CDR3: TGTGCCAGCAGCTTAAGGCGGGGGGCAGATACGCAGTATTTT. The V gene is TRBV7-9, the J gene TRBJ2-3; the match to TRBD2 covers 8 bases. Germline V gene lookup returns CDR1 SEHNR and CDR2 FQNEAQ (reference sequence). Unmatched junction bases numbered 2, after V lost 2 bases and J lost 4 bases. The CDR3 sequence is 14 residues long.

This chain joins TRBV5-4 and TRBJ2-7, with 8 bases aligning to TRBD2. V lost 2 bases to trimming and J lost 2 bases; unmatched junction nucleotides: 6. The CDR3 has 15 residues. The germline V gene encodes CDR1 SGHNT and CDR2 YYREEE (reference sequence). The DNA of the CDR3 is TGTGCCAGCAGCTTAGCGGGAGAGCGCCCCTACGAGCAGTACTTC. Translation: CASSLAGERPYEQYF.

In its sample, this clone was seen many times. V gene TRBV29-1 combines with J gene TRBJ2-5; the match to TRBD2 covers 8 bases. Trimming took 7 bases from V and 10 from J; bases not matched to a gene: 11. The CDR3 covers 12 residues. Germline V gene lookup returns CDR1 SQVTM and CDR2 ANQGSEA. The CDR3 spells CSGAGGPFDQYF. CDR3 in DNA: TGCAGCGGGGCGGGAGGCCCTTTTGACCAGTACTTC.

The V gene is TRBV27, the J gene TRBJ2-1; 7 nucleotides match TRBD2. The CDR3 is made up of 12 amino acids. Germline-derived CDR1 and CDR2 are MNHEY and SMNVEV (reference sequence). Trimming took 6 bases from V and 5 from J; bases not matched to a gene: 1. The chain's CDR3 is CASSGTNNEQFF. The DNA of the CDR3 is TGTGCCAGCAGCGGGACTAACAATGAGCAGTTCTTC.

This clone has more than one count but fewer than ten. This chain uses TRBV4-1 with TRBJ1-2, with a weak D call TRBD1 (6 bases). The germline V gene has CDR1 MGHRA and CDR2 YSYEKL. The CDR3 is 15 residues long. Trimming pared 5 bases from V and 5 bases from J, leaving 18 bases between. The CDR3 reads CASSVLQGPSYGYTF. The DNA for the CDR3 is TGCGCCAGCAGCGTTCTACAGGGTCCCAGTTATGGCTACACCTTC.

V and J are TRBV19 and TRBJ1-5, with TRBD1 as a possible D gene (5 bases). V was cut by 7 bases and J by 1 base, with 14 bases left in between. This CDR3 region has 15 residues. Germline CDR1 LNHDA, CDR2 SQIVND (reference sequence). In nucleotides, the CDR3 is TGTGCCAGTAAGATCGAACAGGCGAGCAATCAGCCCCAGCATTTT. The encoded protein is CASKIEQASNQPQHF. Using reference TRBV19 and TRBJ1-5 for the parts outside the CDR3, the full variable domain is DGGITQSPKYLFRKEGQNVTLSCEQNLNHDAMYWYRQDPGQGLRLIYYSQIVNDFQKGDIAEGYSVSREKKESFPLTVTSAQKNPTAFYLCASKIEQASNQPQHFGDGTRLSIL.

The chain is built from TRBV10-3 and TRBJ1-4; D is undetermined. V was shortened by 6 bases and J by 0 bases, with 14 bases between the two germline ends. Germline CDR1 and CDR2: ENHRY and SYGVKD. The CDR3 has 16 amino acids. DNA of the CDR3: TGTGCCATCAGCCCAGGCCAGCACGCAACTAATGAAAAACTGTTTTTT. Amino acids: CAISPGQHATNEKLFF.

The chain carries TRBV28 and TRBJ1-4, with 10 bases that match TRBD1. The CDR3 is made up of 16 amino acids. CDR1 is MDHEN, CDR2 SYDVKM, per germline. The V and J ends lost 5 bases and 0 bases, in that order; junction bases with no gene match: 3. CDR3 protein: CASSAGQGTTNEKLFF. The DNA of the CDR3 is TGTGCCAGCAGTGCGGGACAGGGGACAACTAATGAAAAACTGTTTTTT.

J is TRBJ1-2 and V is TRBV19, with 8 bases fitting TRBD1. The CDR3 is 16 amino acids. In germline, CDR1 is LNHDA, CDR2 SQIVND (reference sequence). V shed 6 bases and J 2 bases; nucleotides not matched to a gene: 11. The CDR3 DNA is TGTGCCAGTAGCGGACAGGGAACCTTAATAAACTATGGCTACACCTTC. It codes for CASSGQGTLINYGYTF.

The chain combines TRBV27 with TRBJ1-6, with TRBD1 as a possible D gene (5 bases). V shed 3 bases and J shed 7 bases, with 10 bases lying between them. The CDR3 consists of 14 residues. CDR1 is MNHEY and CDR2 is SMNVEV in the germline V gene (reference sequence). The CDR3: CASSFPGLNSPLHF. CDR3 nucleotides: TGTGCCAGCAGTTTCCCAGGGCTAAATTCACCCCTCCACTTT.

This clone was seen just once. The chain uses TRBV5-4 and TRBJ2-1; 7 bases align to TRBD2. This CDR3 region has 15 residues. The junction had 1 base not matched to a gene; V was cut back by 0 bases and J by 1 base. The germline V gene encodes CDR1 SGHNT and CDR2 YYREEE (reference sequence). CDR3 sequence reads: CASSLGGGSYNEQFF. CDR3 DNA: TGTGCCAGCAGCTTGGGCGGGGGATCCTACAATGAGCAGTTCTTC.

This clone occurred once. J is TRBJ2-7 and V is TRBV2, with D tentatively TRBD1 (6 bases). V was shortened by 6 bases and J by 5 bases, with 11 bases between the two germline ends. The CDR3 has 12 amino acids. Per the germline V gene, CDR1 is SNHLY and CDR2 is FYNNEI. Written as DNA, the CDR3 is TGTGCCAGCAGGGAGACAGGTGACGAGCAGTACTTC. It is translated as CASRETGDEQYF.

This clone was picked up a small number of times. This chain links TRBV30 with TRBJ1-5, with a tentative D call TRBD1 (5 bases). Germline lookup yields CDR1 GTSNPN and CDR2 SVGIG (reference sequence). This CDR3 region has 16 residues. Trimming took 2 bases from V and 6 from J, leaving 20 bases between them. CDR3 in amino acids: CAWSRIEGAYSQPQHF. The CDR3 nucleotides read TGTGCCTGGAGTAGAATTGAAGGGGCGTACAGTCAGCCCCAGCATTTT.

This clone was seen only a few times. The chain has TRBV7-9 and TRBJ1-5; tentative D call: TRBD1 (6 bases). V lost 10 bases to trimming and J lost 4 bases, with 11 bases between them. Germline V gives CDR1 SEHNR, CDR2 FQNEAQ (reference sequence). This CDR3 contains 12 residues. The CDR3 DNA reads TGTGCCACCGGGGACACTAATCAGCCCCAGCATTTT. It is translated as CATGDTNQPQHF.

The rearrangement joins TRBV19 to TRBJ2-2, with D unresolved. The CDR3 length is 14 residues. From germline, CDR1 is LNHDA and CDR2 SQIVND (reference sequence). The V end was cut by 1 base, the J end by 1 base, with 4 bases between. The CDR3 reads CASSIVRNTGELFF. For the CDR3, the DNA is TGTGCCAGTAGTATAGTCAGGAACACCGGGGAGCTGTTTTTT. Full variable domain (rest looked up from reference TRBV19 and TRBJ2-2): DGGITQSPKYLFRKEGQNVTLSCEQNLNHDAMYWYRQDPGQGLRLIYYSQIVNDFQKGDIAEGYSVSREKKESFPLTVTSAQKNPTAFYLCASSIVRNTGELFFGEGSRLTVL.

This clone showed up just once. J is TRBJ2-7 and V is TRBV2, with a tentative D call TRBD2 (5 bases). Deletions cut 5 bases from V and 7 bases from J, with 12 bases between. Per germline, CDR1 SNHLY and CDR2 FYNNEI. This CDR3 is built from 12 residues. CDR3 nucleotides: TGTGCCAGCAGTACAGAGGGTTCAGAGCAGTACTTC. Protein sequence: CASSTEGSEQYF.

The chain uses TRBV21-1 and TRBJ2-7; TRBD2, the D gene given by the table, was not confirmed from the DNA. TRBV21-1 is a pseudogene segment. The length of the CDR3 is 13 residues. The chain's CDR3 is CASREGPCYEQYF. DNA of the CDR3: TGTGCCAGCCGGGAGGGCCCCTGTTACGAGCAGTACTTC.

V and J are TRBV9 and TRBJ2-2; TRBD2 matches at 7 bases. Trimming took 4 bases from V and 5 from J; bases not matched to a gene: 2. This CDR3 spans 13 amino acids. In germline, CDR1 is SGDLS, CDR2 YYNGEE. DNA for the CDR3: TGTGCCAGCAGCTTTAGCGGGACCGGGGAGCTGTTTTTT. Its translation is CASSFSGTGELFF.

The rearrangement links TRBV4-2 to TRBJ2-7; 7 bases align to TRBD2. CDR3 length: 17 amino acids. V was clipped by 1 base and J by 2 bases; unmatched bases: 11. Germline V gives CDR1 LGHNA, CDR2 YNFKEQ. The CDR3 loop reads CASSQGSSGIQAYEQYF. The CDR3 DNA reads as TGTGCCAGCAGCCAAGGGTCAAGCGGGATCCAGGCCTACGAGCAGTACTTC.

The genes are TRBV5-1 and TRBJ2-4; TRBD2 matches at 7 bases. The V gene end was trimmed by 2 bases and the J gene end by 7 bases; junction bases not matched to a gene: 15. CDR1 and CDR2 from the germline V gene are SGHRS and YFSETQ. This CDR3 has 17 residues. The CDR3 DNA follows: TGCGCCAGCAGCTTCCTTGAAAGAGCCGGGGAGGGGAACATTCAGTACTTC. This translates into CASSFLERAGEGNIQYF.

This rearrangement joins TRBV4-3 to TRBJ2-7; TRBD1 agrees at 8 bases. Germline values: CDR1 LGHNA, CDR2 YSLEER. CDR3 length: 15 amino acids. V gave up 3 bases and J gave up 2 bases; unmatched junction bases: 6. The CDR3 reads CASSQETGAPYEQYF. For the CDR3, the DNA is TGCGCCAGCAGCCAGGAGACAGGGGCTCCCTACGAGCAGTACTTC.